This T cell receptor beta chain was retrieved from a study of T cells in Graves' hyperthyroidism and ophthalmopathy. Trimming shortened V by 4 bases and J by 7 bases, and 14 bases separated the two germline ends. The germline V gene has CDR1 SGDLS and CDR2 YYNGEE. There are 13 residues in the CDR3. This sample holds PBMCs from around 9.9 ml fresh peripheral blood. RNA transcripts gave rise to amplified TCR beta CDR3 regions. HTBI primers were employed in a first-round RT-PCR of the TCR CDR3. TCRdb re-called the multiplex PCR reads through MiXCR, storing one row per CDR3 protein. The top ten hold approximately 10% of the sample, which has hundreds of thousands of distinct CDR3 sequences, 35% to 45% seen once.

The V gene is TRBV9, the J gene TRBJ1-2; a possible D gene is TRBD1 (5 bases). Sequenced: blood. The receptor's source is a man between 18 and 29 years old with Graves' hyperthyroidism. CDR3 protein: CASSQAGRAGYTF. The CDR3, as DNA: TGTGCCAGCAGCCAAGCAGGGAGGGCTGGCTACACCTTC. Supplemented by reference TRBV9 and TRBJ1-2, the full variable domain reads DSGVTQTPKHLITATGQRVTLRCSPRSGDLSVYWYQQSLDQGLQFLIQYYNGEERAKGNILERFSAQQFPDLHSELNLSSLELGDSALYFCASSQAGRAGYTFGSGTRLTVV.